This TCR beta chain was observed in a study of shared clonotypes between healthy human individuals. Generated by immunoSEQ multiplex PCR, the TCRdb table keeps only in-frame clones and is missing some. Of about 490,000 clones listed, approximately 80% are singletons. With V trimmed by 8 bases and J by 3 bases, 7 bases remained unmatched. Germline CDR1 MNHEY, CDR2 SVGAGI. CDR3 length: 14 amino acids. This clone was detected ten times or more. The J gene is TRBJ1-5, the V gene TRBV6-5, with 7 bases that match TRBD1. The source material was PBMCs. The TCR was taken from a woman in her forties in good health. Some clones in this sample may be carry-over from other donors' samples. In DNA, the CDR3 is TGTGCCAGCTCTACCGGGACAGACAATCAGCCCCAGCATTTT. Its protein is CASSTGTDNQPQHF.